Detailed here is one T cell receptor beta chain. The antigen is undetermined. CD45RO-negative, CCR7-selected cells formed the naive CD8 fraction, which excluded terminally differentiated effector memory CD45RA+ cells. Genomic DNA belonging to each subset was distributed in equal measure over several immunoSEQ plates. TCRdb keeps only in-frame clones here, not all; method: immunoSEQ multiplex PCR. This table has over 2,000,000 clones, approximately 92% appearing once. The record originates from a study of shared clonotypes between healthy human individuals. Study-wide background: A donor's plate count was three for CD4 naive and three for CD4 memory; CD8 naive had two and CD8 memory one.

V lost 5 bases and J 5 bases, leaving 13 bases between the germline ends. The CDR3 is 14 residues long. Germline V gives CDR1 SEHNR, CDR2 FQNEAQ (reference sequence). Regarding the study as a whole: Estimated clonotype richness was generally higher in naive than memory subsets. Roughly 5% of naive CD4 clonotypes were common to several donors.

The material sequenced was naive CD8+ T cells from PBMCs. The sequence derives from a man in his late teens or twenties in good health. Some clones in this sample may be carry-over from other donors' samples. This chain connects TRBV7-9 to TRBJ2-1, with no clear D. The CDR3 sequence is CASSPGRMNNEQFF. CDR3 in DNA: TGTGCCAGCAGCCCCGGACGAATGAACAATGAGCAGTTCTTC.